This record concerns one T cell receptor (beta chain) sequence. Its antigen is as yet unknown. Germline V lookup: CDR1 MDHEN, CDR2 SYDVKM. The CDR3 covers 13 residues. Using the 5' RACE reads, TCRdb records one entry per CDR3 protein without DNA. Found here are around 230,000 distinct CDR3 sequences; the top ten clones hold roughly 1.5%. This sample was taken from a study of monozygotic twins with inflammatory bowel disease. Study-wide findings and caveats: Fewer clonotypes were shared with others by IBD patients than by healthy twins, especially with disease activity.

Sequencing used blood. This clonotype originated in a human donor with ulcerative colitis or Crohn's disease, or a healthy co-twin of an affected twin (not recorded which). The chain links TRBV28 to TRBJ1-1. CDR3 sequence reads: CASSPPHTLEAFF.